Shown below are 18 T cell receptor beta chains from a single sample sequenced in a study of blood T cell repertoires in COVID-19. The protocol was immunoSEQ multiplex PCR, while the TCRdb copy is restricted to in-frame clones and leaves out a portion. The sample shows under 300,000 clones, more than 75% of them seen only once. The sample consisted of peripheral blood. These receptors were taken from a woman aged 60-75 years with active or convalescent COVID-19.

This chain uses TRBV5-1 with TRBJ2-1; a weak D match, TRBD2 (6 bases). The CDR3 sequence is 15 residues long. From germline, CDR1 is SGHRS and CDR2 YFSETQ. V lost 4 bases and J 0 bases, leaving 11 bases between the germline ends. The CDR3 coding sequence is TGCGCCAGCAGCCGCGGGACTTCCTCCTACAATGAGCAGTTCTTC. Its protein is CASSRGTSSYNEQFF.

This chain links TRBV12-3 or TRBV12-4 with TRBJ1-1, with unresolved D. The V and J ends lost 2 bases and 1 base respectively, with 5 bases between them. The CDR3 consists of 13 residues. The CDR3 DNA sequence: TGTGCCAGCAGTTTACACGGGAACACTGAAGCTTTCTTT. Its translation is CASSLHGNTEAFF.

The chain links TRBV30 to TRBJ1-1; 8 bases line up with TRBD1. This CDR3 has 13 amino acids. CDR1 GTSNPN and CDR2 SVGIG come from the germline V gene (reference sequence). J gave up 3 bases and V 3 bases, and 3 bases lay outside the gene matches. The CDR3 coding sequence is TGTGCCTGGAGCAGGGGGCAGGACACTGAAGCTTTCTTT. Its protein is CAWSRGQDTEAFF. The full variable domain, in which reference TRBV30 and TRBJ1-1 provide the parts outside the CDR3, is SQTIHQWPATLVQPVGSPLSLECTVEGTSNPNLYWYRQAAGRGLQLLFYSVGIGQISSEVPQNLSASRPQDRQFILSSKKLLLSDSGFYLCAWSRGQDTEAFFGQGTRLTVV.

J is TRBJ1-1 and V is TRBV10-3; D possibly corresponds to TRBD1 (6 bases). Germline-derived CDR1 and CDR2 are ENHRY and SYGVKD. The CDR3 has 12 residues. The V gene lost 10 bases and the J gene lost 5 bases, with 14 bases spanning the gap. Here the CDR3 reads CATKGEGTEAFF. CDR3 in DNA: TGTGCCACGAAGGGGGAGGGTACTGAAGCTTTCTTT.

The chain links TRBV7-6 to TRBJ2-1; maybe TRBD2 (5 bases). Germline-derived CDR1 and CDR2 are SGHVS and FNYEAQ. Trimming removed 0 bases at V and 9 bases at J, with 9 bases between. CDR3 length: 13 residues. The CDR3 protein is CASSLARGGEQFF. The CDR3 nucleotides read TGTGCCAGCAGCTTAGCGAGAGGAGGTGAGCAGTTCTTC.

V is TRBV28 and J is TRBJ2-7; D gene ambiguous. The CDR3 length is 11 residues. V shed 7 bases and J shed 0 bases, with 4 bases lying between them. CDR1 is MDHEN, CDR2 SYDVKM, per germline. The CDR3 region is CASTSSYEQYF. The CDR3 region has the DNA TGTGCCAGCACCAGCTCCTACGAGCAGTACTTC. Together with reference TRBV28 and TRBJ2-7, the CDR3 gives the full variable domain: DVKVTQSSRYLVKRTGEKVFLECVQDMDHENMFWYRQDPGLGLRLIYFSYDVKMKEKGDIPEGYSVSREKKERFSLILESASTNQTSMYLCASTSSYEQYFGPGTRLTVT.

The V call is TRBV7-6, the J call TRBJ2-3; the D is unclear. The CDR3 has 16 amino acids. The ends were cut back, 4 bases at V and 6 bases at J, with 20 bases in the middle. Per germline, CDR1 SGHVS and CDR2 FNYEAQ. The CDR3 DNA reads as TGTGCCAGCAGCTCTGGTTATAGATCGAGAACGGATACGCAGTATTTT. Protein: CASSSGYRSRTDTQYF. Combining the CDR3 with reference TRBV7-6 and TRBJ2-3 gives the whole variable domain GAGVSQSPRYKVTKRGQDVALRCDPISGHVSLYWYRQALGQGPEFLTYFNYEAQQDKSGLPNDRFSAERPEGSISTLTIQRTEQRDSAMYRCASSSGYRSRTDTQYFGPGTRLTVL.

CDR3 protein: CSGKDRIGYTF. CDR3 nucleotide sequence: TGCAGTGGAAAGGACAGGATTGGCTACACCTTC. The chain carries TRBV20-1 and TRBJ1-2; 7 bases map to TRBD1. The CDR3 is 11 residues long. Looked up from germline, CDR1 is DFQATT and CDR2 is SNEGSKA (reference sequence). V lost 7 bases and J lost 7; bases outside the gene matches: 6.

The V and J genes are TRBV27 and TRBJ1-1; 11 nucleotides align to TRBD1. This CDR3 has 16 amino acids. V was clipped by 5 bases and J by 6 bases; unmatched bases: 11. CDR1 is MNHEY and CDR2 is SMNVEV in the germline V gene (reference sequence). The CDR3 reads CASSPWTGGDGSEAFF. The CDR3 coding sequence is TGTGCCAGCAGTCCCTGGACAGGGGGCGATGGGTCTGAAGCTTTCTTT.

This chain links TRBV2 with TRBJ2-3; TRBD1 might be the D (6 bases). The ends were cut back, 3 bases at V and 6 bases at J, with 13 bases in the middle. CDR1 is SNHLY and CDR2 is FYNNEI in the germline V gene. The CDR3 is made up of 14 amino acids. The CDR3 DNA reads TGTGCCAGCAGTGACAGGGGTGCTAGGGATACGCAGTATTTT. Its translation: CASSDRGARDTQYF.

This chain links TRBV7-2 with TRBJ2-7, with TRBD2 matching 10 bases. Germline CDR1 reads SGHTA; CDR2 reads FQGNSA. V dropped 2 bases and J dropped 7; count of bases not matched to a gene: 11. The CDR3 length is 16 residues. The CDR3, as DNA: TGTGCCAGCAGCTTAATGTCGAGCGGGGGGGCTGGTGAGCAGTACTTC. Amino acid sequence: CASSLMSSGGAGEQYF.

The genes are TRBV7-6 and TRBJ2-7; 8 bases are a match to TRBD1. Germline loops: CDR1 SGHVS, CDR2 FNYEAQ. The length of the CDR3 is 15 residues. J gave up 0 bases and V 5 bases, and 6 bases lay outside the gene matches. The CDR3: CASSPWTGSSYEQYF. In DNA form, the CDR3 reads TGTGCCAGCAGCCCCTGGACAGGGAGCTCCTACGAGCAGTACTTC.

The CDR3 nucleotides read TGTGCCAGCAGCCAAGATTGGGCCTATCCTAGCACAGATACGCAGTATTTT. This gives the protein CASSQDWAYPSTDTQYF. The rearrangement joins TRBV3-1 (or the pseudogene TRBV3-2) to TRBJ2-3; D unclear. Trimming took off 0 bases at V and 0 bases at J, with 13 bases between the two ends. This CDR3 contains 17 residues. The germline CDR1 and CDR2 sequences are LGHDT and YNNKEL (reference sequence).

This rearrangement joins TRBV4-2 to TRBJ2-5, with 9 nucleotides matching TRBD1. CDR1 is LGHNA and CDR2 is YNFKEQ in the germline V gene. The CDR3 runs 16 residues. Trimming at V came to 1 base and at J to 6 bases, leaving 9 bases not matched to a gene. CDR3 in DNA: TGTGCCAGCAGCCAAGCCGAACAGGGGGCCGGTAAGACCCAGTACTTC. It specifies CASSQAEQGAGKTQYF.

This clone was counted once. V usage is TRBV6-5 and J usage is TRBJ2-4, with D possibly being TRBD1 (6 bases). The length of the CDR3 is 15 residues. The germline V gene has CDR1 MNHEY and CDR2 SVGAGI. The V end was cut by 0 bases, the J end by 3 bases, with 9 bases between. The CDR3 reads CASSYSRGSKNIQYF. The DNA of the CDR3 is TGTGCCAGCAGTTACTCCAGGGGAAGCAAAAACATTCAGTACTTC.

This chain uses TRBV5-1 with TRBJ2-2; 9 bases are shared with TRBD2. Germline V gives CDR1 SGHRS, CDR2 YFSETQ. The junction had 4 bases not matched to a gene; V was cut back by 3 bases and J by 4 bases. The CDR3 covers 15 residues. The CDR3 sequence: CASSSSGGSTGELFF. CDR3 coding DNA: TGCGCCAGCAGCTCAAGCGGGGGGTCCACCGGGGAGCTGTTTTTT.

This chain connects TRBV6-4 to TRBJ1-1, with D unresolved. From germline, CDR1 is MRHNA and CDR2 SNTAGT. The V and J ends lost 0 bases and 1 base respectively, with 6 bases between them. The CDR3 is 14 residues long. DNA of the CDR3: TGTGCCAGCAGTGACTCGGGCAGGAACACTGAAGCTTTCTTT. Its protein product is CASSDSGRNTEAFF.

The table lists this clone with a count of one. V gene TRBV5-6 combines with J gene TRBJ2-7; 12 bases map to TRBD2. With V trimmed by 2 bases and J by 5 bases, 11 bases remained unmatched. There are 17 residues in the CDR3. Germline loops: CDR1 SGHDT, CDR2 YYEEEE. The chain's CDR3 is CASSLRTSGASRHEQYF. The CDR3 DNA reads TGTGCCAGCAGCTTAAGGACTAGCGGGGCCTCTCGCCACGAGCAGTACTTC.